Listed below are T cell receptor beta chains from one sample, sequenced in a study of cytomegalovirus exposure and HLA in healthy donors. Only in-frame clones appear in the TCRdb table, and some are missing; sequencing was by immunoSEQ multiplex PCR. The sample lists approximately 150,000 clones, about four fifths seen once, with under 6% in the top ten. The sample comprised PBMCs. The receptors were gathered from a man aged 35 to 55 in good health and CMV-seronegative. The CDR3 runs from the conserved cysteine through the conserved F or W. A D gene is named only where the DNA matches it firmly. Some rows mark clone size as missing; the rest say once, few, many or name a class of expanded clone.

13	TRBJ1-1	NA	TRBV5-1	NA	TGCGCCAGCAGCCCCCGGGAATCAATCGAAGCTTTCTTT	CASSPRESIEAFF
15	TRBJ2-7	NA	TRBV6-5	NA	TGTGCCAGCAGTTACTCGAGGTACACGGGTTACGAGCAGTACTTC	CASSYSRYTGYEQYF
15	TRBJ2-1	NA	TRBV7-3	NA	TGTGCCAGCAGCCTGAGGGGGGGCTCCTACAATGAGCAGTTCTTC	CASSLRGGSYNEQFF
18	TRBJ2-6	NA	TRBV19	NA	TGTGCCAGTAGTATAAGGGGTGCCCTGAGCTCTGGGGCCAACGTCCTGACTTTC	CASSIRGALSSGANVLTF
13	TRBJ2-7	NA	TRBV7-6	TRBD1	TGTGCCAGCAGCCTGGACAGGGTAGGAGTGCAGTACTTC	CASSLDRVGVQYF
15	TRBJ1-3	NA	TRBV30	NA	TGTGCCTGGAATGGAGTAGGGGCGAGGGGAAACACCATATATTTT	CAWNGVGARGNTIYF
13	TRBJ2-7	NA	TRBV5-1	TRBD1	TGCGCCAGCAGCTTGGGGGACAGGGCCGAGCAGTACTTC	CASSLGDRAEQYF
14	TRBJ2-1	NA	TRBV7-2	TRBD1	TGTGCCAGCAGCCCCTACATGTCCGGGACAGGGCAGTTCTTC	CASSPYMSGTGQFF
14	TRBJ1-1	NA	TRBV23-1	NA	TGCGCCAGCAGTCAGGGCAGTTCGAACACTGAAGCTTTCTTT	CASSQGSSNTEAFF
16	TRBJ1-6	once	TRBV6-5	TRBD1	TGTGCCAGCAGTTTCGACCGGGACAGAACTAATTCACCCCTCCACTTT	CASSFDRDRTNSPLHF
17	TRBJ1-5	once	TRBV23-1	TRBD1	TGCGCTGAGCGTGCCGGGACAGGGGGAGGTTGGAATCAGCCCCAGCATTTT	CAERAGTGGGWNQPQHF
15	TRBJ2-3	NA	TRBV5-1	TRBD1	TGCGCCAGCAGCTTGGGACAGGGGGCTTGGGATACGCAGTATTTT	CASSLGQGAWDTQYF
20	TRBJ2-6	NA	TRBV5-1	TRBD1	TGCGCCAGCAGCTTCTCGGGACAGGGGGCGTTGCGCTCTGGGGCCAACGTCCTGACTTTC	CASSFSGQGALRSGANVLTF
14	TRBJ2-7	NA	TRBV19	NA	TGTGCCAGTAGTTCACCGGGACACTCCTACGAGCAGTACTTC	CASSSPGHSYEQYF
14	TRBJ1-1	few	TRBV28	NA	TGTGCCAGCAGTTTACGGGCCCTCCAGGGTGAAGCTTTCTTT	CASSLRALQGEAFF
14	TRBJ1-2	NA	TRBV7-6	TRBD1	TGTGCCAGCAGCCTCCAGGACAGGGGTCGTGGCTACACCTTC	CASSLQDRGRGYTF
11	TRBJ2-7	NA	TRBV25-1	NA	TGTGCCAGCAGTGATCTCTACGAGCAGTACTTC	CASSDLYEQYF
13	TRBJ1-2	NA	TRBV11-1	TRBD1	TGTGCCAGCAGCCCCTGGACAGGGGAGGGCTACACCTTC	CASSPWTGEGYTF
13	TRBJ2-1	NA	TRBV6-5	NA	TGTGCCAGCAGTTACGGGGGGGCCGATGAGCAGTTCTTC	CASSYGGADEQFF
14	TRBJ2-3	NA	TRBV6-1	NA	TGTGCCAGCAGTGAGTACAGAAACACAGATACGCAGTATTTT	CASSEYRNTDTQYF
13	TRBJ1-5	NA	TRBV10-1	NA	TGCGCCAGCAGTGAGTTTGGAGATCAGCCCCAGCATTTT	CASSEFGDQPQHF
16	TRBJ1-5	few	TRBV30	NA	TGTGCCTGGTCGCTCCGGAGGGGCGCTGGCAATCAGCCCCAGCATTTT	CAWSLRRGAGNQPQHF
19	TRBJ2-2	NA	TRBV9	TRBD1	TGTGCCAGCAGCGTAGACCCAGGGGGCGCCGGTAGGAACACCGGGGAGCTGTTTTTT	CASSVDPGGAGRNTGELFF
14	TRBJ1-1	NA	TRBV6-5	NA	TGTGCCAGCAGTTACGGAGGGGTGAACACTGAAGCTTTCTTT	CASSYGGVNTEAFF
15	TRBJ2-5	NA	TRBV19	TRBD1	TGTGCCAGTAGTATCCGTGGGACAGGGCCCCTTGACCAGTACTTC	CASSIRGTGPLDQYF
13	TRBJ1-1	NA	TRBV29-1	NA	TGCAGCGTGCAAGGTCGGAGGAACACTGAAGCTTTCTTT	CSVQGRRNTEAFF
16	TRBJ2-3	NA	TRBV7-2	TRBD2	TGTGCCAGCAGCCCTAGGGGACTAGCCGACACAGATACGCAGTATTTT	CASSPRGLADTDTQYF
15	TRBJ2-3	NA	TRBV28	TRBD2	TGTGCCAGCAGTTTAGCGGGGGGGCTTTCGGATACGCAGTATTTT	CASSLAGGLSDTQYF
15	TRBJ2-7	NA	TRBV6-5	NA	TGTGCCAGCAGTTACACGCTGGACAGCCCCTACGAGCAGTACTTC	CASSYTLDSPYEQYF
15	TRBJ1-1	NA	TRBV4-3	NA	TGCGCCAGCAGCCGAGCGGGGGGGGTGAACACTGAAGCTTTCTTT	CASSRAGGVNTEAFF
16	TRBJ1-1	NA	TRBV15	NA	TGTGCCACCGCCGACTCAACTGTGCGTGGGAACACTGAAGCTTTCTTT	CATADSTVRGNTEAFF
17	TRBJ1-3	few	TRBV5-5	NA	TGTGCCAGCAGCTCGGACCCCGACAGCATCTCTGGAAACACCATATATTTT	CASSSDPDSISGNTIYF
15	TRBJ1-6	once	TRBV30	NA	TGTGCCTGGAGCTCCCCCTCCCCGAGTAATTCACCCCTCCACTTT	CAWSSPSPSNSPLHF
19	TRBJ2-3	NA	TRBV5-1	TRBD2	TGCGCCAGCAGCTTGGAGGGACTAGCGGGGGGGCAGGGCACAGATACGCAGTATTTT	CASSLEGLAGGQGTDTQYF
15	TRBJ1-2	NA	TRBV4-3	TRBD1	TGCGCCAGCAGCCTTACCGTCGGACAGGGACTTGGCTACACCTTC	CASSLTVGQGLGYTF
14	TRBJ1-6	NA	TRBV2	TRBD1	TGTGCCAGCAGTAGACAGGGAGGAAATTCACCCCTCCACTTT	CASSRQGGNSPLHF
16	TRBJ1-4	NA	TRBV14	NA	TGTGCCAGCAGCGTCGAAGGAACAGGGAGAATCGAAAAACTGTTTTTT	CASSVEGTGRIEKLFF
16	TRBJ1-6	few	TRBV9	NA	TGTGCCAGCAGCAGATTACAGGGTAACGATAATTCACCCCTCCACTTT	CASSRLQGNDNSPLHF